Listed here is a single TCR beta chain. Antigen: not known. The authors extracted RNA and reverse transcribed it into cDNA as the sequencing template. Clones were read by immunoSEQ multiplex PCR, and TCRdb kept only the in-frame ones, dropping some. The data hold around 100,000 clones, with just over 70% observed a single time. Germline values: CDR1 GTSNPN, CDR2 SVGIG (reference sequence). This CDR3 has 13 amino acids. The V segment lost 5 bases and the J segment 4 bases; nucleotides outside the gene matches: 6. This sample is part of a study of CD8+ T cells in alopecia areata. As for the study in general: Those treated were given oral tofacitinib at 5 to 10 mg twice daily.

Treatment specified: oral pan-JAK inhibitor, 5-10 mg twice daily. Study results and caveats: For lesional scalp, especially alopecia totalis/universalis, clonality was higher than in normal scalp. Uncertain still, given a single nonresponder, is whether baseline CD8+ expansion links to response. Among the top 100, expanded CD8+ clones were significantly decreased by tofacitinib, as was scalp clonality.

Material: CD8+ T cells sorted from blood, obtained at week 44, from a patient treated with tofacitinib. This TCR derives from a human donor with alopecia areata. V and J are TRBV30 and TRBJ2-3, with 7 nucleotides matching TRBD2. As DNA, the CDR3 is TGTGCCTGGGCCGCGGGGGTCGCAGATACGCAGTATTTT. Protein: CAWAAGVADTQYF.